The present entry profiles one T cell receptor beta chain with its context. V was clipped by 6 bases and J by 8 bases, with 11 bases between them. This CDR3 comprises 12 residues. Germline values: CDR1 SNHLY, CDR2 FYNNEI. The data were obtained in a study of blood T cell repertoires in COVID-19. In the study overall: COVID-19 samples, acute and convalescent, were from the United States, Italy and Spain. T cells, B-cell-depleted T cells, or PBMCs provided the cDNA or gDNA that served as material.

In the authors' methods: Reference gene primer amplification yielded estimated nucleated cell counts. Data came from immunoSEQ multiplex PCR; TCRdb stores just in-frame clones and leaves some out. The D gene and trimming were derived from the DNA, and the V and J assignments and clone size from that table. In the table there are about 130,000 clones, about 80% of which are singletons. This TCR came from a woman of 80 years or more with acute or convalescent COVID-19. The specimen sequenced was peripheral blood. The chain recombines TRBV2 with TRBJ2-1; D ambiguous. The CDR3 is CASRTAADEQFF. In nucleotides, the CDR3 is TGTGCCAGCAGAACAGCCGCCGATGAGCAGTTCTTC.